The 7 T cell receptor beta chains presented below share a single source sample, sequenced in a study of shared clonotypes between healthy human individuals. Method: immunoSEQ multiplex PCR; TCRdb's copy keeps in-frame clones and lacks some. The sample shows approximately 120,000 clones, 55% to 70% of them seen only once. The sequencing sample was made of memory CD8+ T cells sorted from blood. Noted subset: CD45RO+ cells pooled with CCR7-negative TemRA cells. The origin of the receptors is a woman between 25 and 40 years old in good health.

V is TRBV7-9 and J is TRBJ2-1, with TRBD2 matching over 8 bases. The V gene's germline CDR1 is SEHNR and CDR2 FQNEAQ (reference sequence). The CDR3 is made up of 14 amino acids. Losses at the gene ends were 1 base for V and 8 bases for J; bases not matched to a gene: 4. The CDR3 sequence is CASSLVVLADEQFF. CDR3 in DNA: TGTGCCAGCAGCTTAGTCGTACTAGCGGATGAGCAGTTCTTC.

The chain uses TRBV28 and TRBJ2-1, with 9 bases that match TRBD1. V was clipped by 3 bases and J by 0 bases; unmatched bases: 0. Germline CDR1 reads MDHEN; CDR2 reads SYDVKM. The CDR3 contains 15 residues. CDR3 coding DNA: TGTGCCAGCAGTTTGACAGGGGGCTCCTACAATGAGCAGTTCTTC. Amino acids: CASSLTGGSYNEQFF.

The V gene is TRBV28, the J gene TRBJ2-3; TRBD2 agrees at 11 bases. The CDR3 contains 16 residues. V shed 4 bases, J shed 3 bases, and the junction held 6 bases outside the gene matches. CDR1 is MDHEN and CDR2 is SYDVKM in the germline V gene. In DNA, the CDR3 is TGTGCCAGCAGTTACCCTACTAGCGGGAGTACAGATACGCAGTATTTT. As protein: CASSYPTSGSTDTQYF.

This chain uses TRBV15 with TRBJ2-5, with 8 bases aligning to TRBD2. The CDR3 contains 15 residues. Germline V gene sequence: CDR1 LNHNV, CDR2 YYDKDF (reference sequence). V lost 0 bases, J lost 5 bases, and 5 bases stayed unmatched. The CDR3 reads CATSRDREGSETQYF. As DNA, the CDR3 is TGTGCCACCAGCAGAGACCGGGAGGGCTCGGAGACCCAGTACTTC.

Here the CDR3 reads CASSSTSAYYEQYF. CDR3 nucleotides: TGTGCCAGCAGTTCCACCAGCGCTTACTACGAGCAGTACTTC. The chain carries TRBV27 and TRBJ2-7, with unresolved D. The CDR3 covers 14 residues. Trimming cost V 4 bases and J 3 bases, with 13 bases left between them. Germline CDR1 reads MNHEY; CDR2 reads SMNVEV (reference sequence).

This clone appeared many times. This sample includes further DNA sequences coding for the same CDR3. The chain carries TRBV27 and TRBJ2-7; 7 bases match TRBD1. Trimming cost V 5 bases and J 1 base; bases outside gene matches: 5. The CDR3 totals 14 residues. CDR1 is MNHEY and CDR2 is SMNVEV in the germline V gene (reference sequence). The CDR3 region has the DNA TGTGCCAGCAGTCCGACAGGGTCGTCCTACGAGCAGTACTTC. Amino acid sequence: CASSPTGSSYEQYF.

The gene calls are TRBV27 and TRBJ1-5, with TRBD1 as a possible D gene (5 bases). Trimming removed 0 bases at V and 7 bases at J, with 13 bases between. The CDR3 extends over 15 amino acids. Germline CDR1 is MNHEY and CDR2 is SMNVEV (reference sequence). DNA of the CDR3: TGTGCCAGCAGTTTATCGGCGGGGGTCCGCCAGCCCCAGCATTTT. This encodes CASSLSAGVRQPQHF.